This T cell receptor (beta chain) came from a study of T cells in Graves' hyperthyroidism and ophthalmopathy. TCR beta CDR3 sequences were amplified from RNA transcripts. RT-PCR in the first round (using the HTBI primer set) targeted the TCR CDR3. TCRdb processed the multiplex PCR reads anew with MiXCR; each CDR3 protein has one entry. The sample holds some 740,000 distinct CDR3 sequences, 13% to 15% seen once. Study conclusions and caveats: The blood repertoire included most of the expanded thyroid clonotypes above 0.001.

The sample holds a few counts of this clonotype. What it binds is unknown. This may arise from a read error, as a much more abundant clone is one base away. The CDR3 totals 13 residues. Germline CDR1 SGHRS, CDR2 YFSETQ. The chain is built from TRBV5-1 and TRBJ1-1, with D unclear. The specimen was blood. The TCR originated in a young woman with Graves' hyperthyroidism. CDR3 sequence (DNA): TGCGCCAGCAGCTTGGTCGGTTTGTCTGAAGCTTCCTTT. Translation gives CASSLVGLSEASF.